The 23 T cell receptor beta chains below all came from one sample that was sequenced in a study of tumor-infiltrating lymphocytes in primary liver carcinoma. TCR beta cDNA came from about 500 ng total RNA, primed with a constant-region primer. Libraries of TCR beta came from three nested multiplex PCR rounds with slightly modified ARM-PCR. Rounds one and two of PCR, each of 9 to 11 cycles, were primed with TRBV1-TRBV30 forward primers and a C-beta reverse primer. In TCRdb, the multiplex PCR reads were re-called with MiXCR into one record per CDR3 protein. Found here are fewer than 150,000 distinct CDR3 sequences, around two thirds of them singletons; the top ten hold 9.3%. Co-extraction yielded RNA and DNA from 20-30 mg of unsorted bulk tissue. Sequencing was done on a sample of liver tumor tissue from sampling region 1. Described subset: tumor region T1, superior pole. The receptors originated from a woman aged 60-75 years with primary liver carcinoma and hepatitis B virus infection.

With respect to this clonotype: It is unclear where the CDR3 begins or ends on the DNA, so no DNA is shown, and the CDR3 is as TCRdb lists it. The CDR3 spells CSVAMGADTQYF. This chain joins TRBV29-1 and TRBJ2-3; TRBD1 is the table's D call and was not checked against the DNA. The CDR3 contains 12 residues when both ends are counted. Germline V gives CDR1 SQVTM, CDR2 ANQGSEA.

This clonotype occurred a few times. The CDR3 nucleotides are TGTGCCAGCTCCCCTCAGGCTATCTATGGCTACACCTTC. Encoded protein: CASSPQAIYGYTF. V is TRBV28 and J is TRBJ1-2, with no clear D. CDR1 MDHEN and CDR2 SYDVKM come from the germline V gene. V was shortened by 8 bases and J by 4 bases, with 14 bases between the two germline ends. This CDR3 has 13 residues.

Concerning this clonotype: It may be a read error: a sequence one base away is much more abundant. This chain joins TRBV12-3 or TRBV12-4 and TRBJ2-1, with 7 bases identical to TRBD1. The CDR3 contains 13 residues. J was trimmed by 8 bases and V by 6 bases; bases with no gene match: 7. CDR3 bases: TGTGCCAGCAGACAGGACAGGTACGATGAGCAGTTCTTC. This gives the protein CASRQDRYDEQFF.

On this clonotype itself: The junction differs from germline at one of its ends, possibly a read error. The rearrangement joins TRBV11-2 to TRBJ2-1; 9 bases align to TRBD1. The CDR3 runs to 15 residues. Germline V gene lookup returns CDR1 SGHAT and CDR2 FQNNGV. CDR3 in DNA: TGTGTCAGCAGCCTGCGGGACAGGGAATTCGACGAGCAGTTCTTC. Translation gives CVSSLRDREFDEQFF.

A note on this clonotype: Compared with germline, one end of the junction differs, possibly owing to a read error. The rearrangement links TRBV6-1 to TRBJ2-2, with unresolved D. The CDR3 loop spans 15 amino acids. The germline V gene encodes CDR1 MNHNS and CDR2 SASEGT. The CDR3 loop reads CAISAGLRGTRELFF. CDR3 in DNA: TGTGCCATCAGTGCCGGTCTTAGAGGCACCAGGGAGCTGTTTTTT.

About this clonotype: The junction and the germline gene differ at one end; a read error may be behind it. The chain links TRBV6-1 to TRBJ2-5; D is perhaps TRBD2 (5 bases). The CDR3 has 17 amino acids. Germline V gives CDR1 MNHNS, CDR2 SASEGT. Here the CDR3 reads CASTGGRISAVQETQYF. The CDR3 region has the DNA TGTGCCAGCACTGGAGGTAGGATTAGCGCCGTACAAGAGACCCAATACTTC.

As to this clonotype: This could be a read error, since a much larger clone is one nucleotide away. The genes are TRBV6-5 and TRBJ1-3, with TRBD1 as a possible D gene (5 bases). Trimming shortened V by 4 bases and J by 8 bases, and 27 bases separated the two germline ends. This CDR3 has 18 residues. CDR1 is MNHEY and CDR2 is SVGAGI in the germline V gene. The DNA of the CDR3 is TGTGCCAGCAGTTTAGATCTGTTTGGAGGGCCGAGGGGACACACCATATATTTT. As protein: CASSLDLFGGPRGHTIYF.

A word on this clonotype: A much bigger clone sits one base away, suggesting this may be a read error. This chain uses TRBV29-1 with TRBJ1-3, with TRBD1 matching over 7 bases. This CDR3 comprises 15 residues. Trimming cost V 7 bases and J 0 bases; bases outside gene matches: 9. Germline V gives CDR1 SQVTM, CDR2 ANQGSEA. Here the CDR3 reads CSAQPRQGSGNTIYF. CDR3 DNA: TGCAGCGCCCAACCCCGACAGGGCTCTGGAAACACCATATATTTT.

For this clonotype: An end of the junction does not agree with germline; a read error may underlie this. The J gene is TRBJ2-5, the V gene TRBV12-3 or TRBV12-4; D gene ambiguous. The CDR3 length is 16 residues. The CDR3 nucleotides read TGTGCCAGCAGTATGTGGCCCCGGAAGGATACAGAGACCCAATACTTC. It specifies CASSMWPRKDTETQYF.

This clonotype was counted many times. This rearrangement joins TRBV29-1 to TRBJ2-7; TRBD1 matches at 7 bases. Germline assignment: CDR1 SQVTM and CDR2 ANQGSEA. J gave up 2 bases and V 7 bases, and 8 bases lay outside the gene matches. CDR3 length: 13 amino acids. The CDR3 is CSALRDSAYEQYF. The DNA of the CDR3 is TGCAGCGCCCTCCGGGACAGCGCCTACGAGCAGTACTTC.

In regard to this clonotype: A read error may explain this, as a much larger clone is one base away. The rearrangement links TRBV10-2 to TRBJ2-7; TRBD2 is a possible D gene (5 bases). CDR1 is WSHSY, CDR2 SAAADI, per germline. This CDR3 is built from 15 residues. CDR3 protein: CATSDRTALGYDQYF. CDR3 DNA: TGCGCCACCAGTGATCGGACTGCCCTGGGGTACGATCAGTACTTC.

About this clonotype: A junction end diverges from the germline sequence, so it may reflect a read error. The chain combines TRBV11-2 with TRBJ2-7, with 7 bases aligning to TRBD1. Germline V CDR1 and CDR2: SGHAT, FQNNGV. CDR3 length: 13 amino acids. As DNA, the CDR3 is TGCGCCAGCAGCCCGACAGGGTTCAGCGAGCAGCACTTC. This sequence encodes CASSPTGFSEQHF.

This clonotype was observed a single time. Given a much more abundant clone one base away, this may be a read error. This chain uses TRBV29-1 with TRBJ2-7, with TRBD2 matching over 8 bases. The J segment lost 6 bases and the V segment lost 5 bases, leaving 9 bases of the junction unmatched. The germline CDR1 and CDR2 sequences are SQVTM and ANQGSEA. CDR3 size: 13 residues. CDR3 in DNA: TGCAGCGTTTCCTCTCCGGGGGGGATCGAGCAGTACGTC. Its protein is CSVSSPGGIEQYV.

Only a few counts were recorded for this clonotype. With a much larger clone just one base away, this may be a read error. The V and J genes are TRBV29-1 and TRBJ2-1; a weak D match, TRBD2 (7 bases). The germline V gene encodes CDR1 SQVTM and CDR2 ANQGSEA. CDR3 size: 14 residues. The CDR3 DNA sequence: TGCAGCGTCCGGGGCGCGGGGGCACACAATGAGCAGCTCTTC. Amino acids: CSVRGAGAHNEQLF.

As concerns this clonotype: The junction shows a germline mismatch at one end, possibly a read error. The rearrangement joins TRBV4-2 to TRBJ2-1, with D possibly being TRBD1 or TRBD2 (5 bases each). The J call may be faulty, since TRBJ2-7 better matches the DNA end. CDR3 length: 16 residues. Germline V gene data show CDR1 as LGHNA and CDR2 as YNFKEQ. CDR3 protein: CASRQGPGLAALEQYF. In nucleotides, the CDR3 is TGTGCCAGCAGGCAAGGACCGGGGCTAGCAGCCTTGGAGCAGTACTTC.

With respect to this clonotype: A much more abundant neighbour one base away suggests this may be a read error. CDR3 coding DNA: TGTGCCAGCAGCAGTACGGGGACTAGCGTGAACACCGGGGAGCTGTTTTTT. The encoded protein is CASSSTGTSVNTGELFF. This sequence joins TRBV28 and TRBJ2-2, with 10 bases lining up with TRBD2. The CDR3 totals 17 residues. Looked up from germline, CDR1 is MDHEN and CDR2 is SYDVKM. The junction had 8 bases not matched to a gene; V was cut back by 6 bases and J by 1 base.

About this clonotype: Because the CDR3 is missing its conserved closing phenylalanine or tryptophan, this is likely a read error. The rearrangement joins TRBV11-2 to TRBJ1-1; D ambiguous. The germline gives CDR1 SGHAT, CDR2 FQNNGV. The CDR3 spans 15 residues. V dropped 0 bases and J dropped 1 base, with 9 bases sitting between them. CDR3 coding DNA: TGTGCCAGCAGCTTAGATCCGAGCACGAACACTGAAGCTTTCTCT. It codes for CASSLDPSTNTEAFS.

In nucleotides, the CDR3 is TGTGCCAGCACGGGAGCGACGAGGGCCATCATGGTGACCCAGTACTTC. It translates to CASTGATRAIMVTQYF. This chain joins TRBV28 and TRBJ2-5; TRBD2 might be the D (6 bases). Trimming shortened V by 7 bases and J by 7 bases, and 25 bases separated the two germline ends. There are 16 residues in the CDR3. CDR1 is MDHEN, CDR2 SYDVKM, per germline.

Note on this clonotype: This may stem from a read error, because a much larger clone lies one nucleotide away. The chain employs TRBV12-3 or TRBV12-4 and TRBJ1-2, with 9 bases identical to TRBD1. V shed 6 bases, J shed 4 bases, and the junction held 12 bases outside the gene matches. The length of the CDR3 is 16 residues. This CDR3 is CASRRTGDAVSYGYTF. The CDR3 DNA reads TGTGCCAGCAGGCGGACAGGGGACGCCGTGAGCTATGGCTACACCTTC.

This rearrangement joins TRBV7-9 to TRBJ2-2; D might be TRBD2 (6 bases). Trimming stripped 5 bases from V and 5 bases from J, with 15 bases between. The germline V gene encodes CDR1 SEHNR and CDR2 FQNEAQ (reference sequence). The CDR3 is 15 residues long. The CDR3 sequence is CASSGPRERTGELFF. The CDR3 DNA is TGTGCCAGCAGCGGGCCCCGGGAGAGGACCGGGGAGCTGTTTTTT.

Remarks on this clonotype: At one end, the junction sequence differs from germline, possibly due to a read error. The genes are TRBV6-5 and TRBJ1-1; no definite D call. The CDR3 spans 14 residues. Per germline, CDR1 MNHEY and CDR2 SVGAGI. The chain's CDR3 is CASREEVRNTGAFF. CDR3 DNA sequence: TGTGCCAGCAGGGAGGAAGTAAGGAACACTGGAGCTTTCTTT.

The genes are TRBV5-1 and TRBJ1-1; weak D call: TRBD1 (5 bases). The V end lost 6 bases, the J end lost 5 bases, and 23 bases lay between the germline ends. CDR3 size: 16 residues. Germline-derived CDR1 and CDR2 are SGHRS and YFSETQ. CDR3 amino acids: CASISRGQGQNTEAFF. CDR3 sequence (DNA): TGCGCCAGCATCTCGAGGGGCCAGGGCCAGAATACTGAAGCTTTCTTT.

On this clonotype itself: This sequence may be a read error, since a much larger clone differs from it by one base. The chain links TRBV29-1 to TRBJ2-1; 7 positions agree with TRBD1. This CDR3 spans 12 amino acids. J lost 8 bases, V lost 7 bases, and 8 bases had no gene match. Germline V gene data show CDR1 as SQVTM and CDR2 as ANQGSEA. The CDR3: CSATDRVHEQFF. The CDR3 DNA sequence: TGCAGCGCCACCGACAGGGTGCATGAGCAGTTCTTC.